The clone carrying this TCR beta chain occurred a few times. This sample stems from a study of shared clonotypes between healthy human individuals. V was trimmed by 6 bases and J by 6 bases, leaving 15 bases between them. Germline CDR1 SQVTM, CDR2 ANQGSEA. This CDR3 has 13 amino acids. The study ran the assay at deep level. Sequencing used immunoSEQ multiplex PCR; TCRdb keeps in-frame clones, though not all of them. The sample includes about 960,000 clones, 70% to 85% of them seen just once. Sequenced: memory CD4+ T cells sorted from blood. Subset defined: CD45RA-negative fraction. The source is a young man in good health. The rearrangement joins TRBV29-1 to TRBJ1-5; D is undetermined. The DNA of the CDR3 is TGCAGCGTGTTAACAGCGGGCGGTCAGCCCCAGCATTTT. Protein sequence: CSVLTAGGQPQHF.